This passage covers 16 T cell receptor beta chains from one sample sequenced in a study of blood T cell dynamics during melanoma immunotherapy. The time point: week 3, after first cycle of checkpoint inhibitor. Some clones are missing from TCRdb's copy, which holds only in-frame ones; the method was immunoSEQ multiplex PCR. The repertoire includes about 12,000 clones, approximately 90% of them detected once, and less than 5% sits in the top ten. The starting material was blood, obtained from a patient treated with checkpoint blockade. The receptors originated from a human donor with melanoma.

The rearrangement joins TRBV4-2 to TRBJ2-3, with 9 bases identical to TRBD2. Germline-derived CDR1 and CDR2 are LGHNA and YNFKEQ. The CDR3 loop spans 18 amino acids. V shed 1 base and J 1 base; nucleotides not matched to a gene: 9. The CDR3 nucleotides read TGTGCCAGCAGCCAAGCAGGTCTAGCGGGATTGGGCACAGATACGCAGTATTTT. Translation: CASSQAGLAGLGTDTQYF.

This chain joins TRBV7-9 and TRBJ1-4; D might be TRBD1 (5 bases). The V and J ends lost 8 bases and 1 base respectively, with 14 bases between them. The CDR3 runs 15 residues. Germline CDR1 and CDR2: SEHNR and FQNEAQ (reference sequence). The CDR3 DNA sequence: TGTGCCAGCCGTCGCACGGGACGAACTAATGAAAAACTGTTTTTT. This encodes CASRRTGRTNEKLFF.

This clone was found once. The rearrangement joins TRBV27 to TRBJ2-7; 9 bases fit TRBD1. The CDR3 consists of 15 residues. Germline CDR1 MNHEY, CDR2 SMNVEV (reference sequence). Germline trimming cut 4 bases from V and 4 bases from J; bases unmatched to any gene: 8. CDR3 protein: CASSSTGTGRYEQYF. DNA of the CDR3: TGTGCCAGCAGTTCCACCGGGACAGGGAGATACGAGCAGTACTTC.

The chain's CDR3 is CASSEVGTYGYTF. The CDR3, as DNA: TGTGCCAGCAGTGAAGTGGGGACCTATGGCTACACCTTC. The chain links TRBV6-1 to TRBJ1-2; possible D gene TRBD1, 5 bases. From germline, CDR1 is MNHNS and CDR2 SASEGT. This CDR3 contains 13 residues. V was cut by 1 base and J by 4 bases, with 7 bases left in between.

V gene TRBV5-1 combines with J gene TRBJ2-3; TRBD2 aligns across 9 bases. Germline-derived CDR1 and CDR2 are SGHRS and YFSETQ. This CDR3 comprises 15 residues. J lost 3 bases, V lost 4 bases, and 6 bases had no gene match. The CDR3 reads CASSPRGGETDTQYF. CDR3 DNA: TGCGCCAGCAGCCCGCGGGGGGGCGAGACAGATACGCAGTATTTT.

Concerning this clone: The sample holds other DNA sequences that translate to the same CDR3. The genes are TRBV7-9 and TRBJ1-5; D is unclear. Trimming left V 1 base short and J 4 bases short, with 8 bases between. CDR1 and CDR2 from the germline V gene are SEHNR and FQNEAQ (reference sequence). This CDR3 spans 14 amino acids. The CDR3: CASSLGTANQPQHF. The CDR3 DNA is TGTGCCAGCAGCTTAGGGACGGCGAATCAGCCCCAGCATTTT.

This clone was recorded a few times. This chain's CDR3 is CASTPGGNTGELFF. The CDR3 DNA reads TGCGCCAGCACTCCGGGGGGCAACACCGGGGAGCTGTTTTTT. The V and J genes are TRBV5-1 and TRBJ2-2, with a weak D call TRBD2 (7 bases). The germline gives CDR1 SGHRS, CDR2 YFSETQ. V lost 6 bases and J lost 2, with 11 bases in between. The CDR3 spans 14 residues.

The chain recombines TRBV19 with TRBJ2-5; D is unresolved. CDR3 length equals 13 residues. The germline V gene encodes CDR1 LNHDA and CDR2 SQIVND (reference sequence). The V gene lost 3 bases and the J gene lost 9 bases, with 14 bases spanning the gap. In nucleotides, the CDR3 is TGTGCCAGTAGTATTCCCGGCACGGTAGCCCAGTACTTC. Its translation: CASSIPGTVAQYF.

This CDR3 reads CASSLGLGTGDQPQHF. In DNA, the CDR3 is TGTGCCAGCAGCTTAGGGTTAGGGACAGGGGATCAGCCCCAGCATTTT. V gene TRBV7-9 combines with J gene TRBJ1-5, with TRBD1 matching 10 bases. CDR1 and CDR2 (germline): SEHNR, FQNEAQ (reference sequence). The trim removed 1 base at V and 5 bases at J, leaving 5 bases unmatched. The CDR3 runs 16 residues.

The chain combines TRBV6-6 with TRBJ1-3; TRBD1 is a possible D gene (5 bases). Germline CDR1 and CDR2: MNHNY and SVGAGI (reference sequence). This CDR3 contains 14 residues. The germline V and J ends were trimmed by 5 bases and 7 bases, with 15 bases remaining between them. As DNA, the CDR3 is TGTGCCAGCAGTACCCGGGGGGGGTTCAACACCATATATTTT. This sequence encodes CASSTRGGFNTIYF.

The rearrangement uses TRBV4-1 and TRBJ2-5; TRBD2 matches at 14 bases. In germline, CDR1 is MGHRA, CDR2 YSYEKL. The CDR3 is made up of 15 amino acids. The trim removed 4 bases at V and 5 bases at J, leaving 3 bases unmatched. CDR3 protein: CASSPGTSGSETQYF. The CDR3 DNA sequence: TGCGCCAGCAGCCCAGGGACTAGCGGGAGCGAGACCCAGTACTTC.

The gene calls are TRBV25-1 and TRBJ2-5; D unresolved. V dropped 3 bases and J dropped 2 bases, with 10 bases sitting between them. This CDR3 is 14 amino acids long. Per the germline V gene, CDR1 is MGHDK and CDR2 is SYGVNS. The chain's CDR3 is CASSDVKEQETQYF. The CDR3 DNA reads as TGTGCCAGCAGTGATGTAAAGGAACAAGAGACCCAGTACTTC.

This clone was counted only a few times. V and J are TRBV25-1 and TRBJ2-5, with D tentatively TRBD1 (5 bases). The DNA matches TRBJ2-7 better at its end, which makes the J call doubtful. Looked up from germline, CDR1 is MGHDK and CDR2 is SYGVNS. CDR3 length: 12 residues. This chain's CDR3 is CASSAGQYEQYF. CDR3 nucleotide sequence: TGTGCCAGCAGTGCAGGGCAGTACGAGCAGTACTTC.

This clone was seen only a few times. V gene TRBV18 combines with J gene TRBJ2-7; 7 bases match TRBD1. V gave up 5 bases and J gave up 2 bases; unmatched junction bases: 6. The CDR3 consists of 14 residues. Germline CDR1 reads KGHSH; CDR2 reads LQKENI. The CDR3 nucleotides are TGTGCCAGCTCATCCGGACAGGAGGCCTACGAGCAGTACTTC. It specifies CASSSGQEAYEQYF.

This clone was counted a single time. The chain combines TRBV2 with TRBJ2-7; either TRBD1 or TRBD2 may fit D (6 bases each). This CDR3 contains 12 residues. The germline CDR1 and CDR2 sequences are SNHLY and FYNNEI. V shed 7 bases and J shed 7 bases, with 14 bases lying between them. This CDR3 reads CASMGGSGEQYF. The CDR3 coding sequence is TGTGCCAGCATGGGGGGCTCGGGGGAGCAGTACTTC.

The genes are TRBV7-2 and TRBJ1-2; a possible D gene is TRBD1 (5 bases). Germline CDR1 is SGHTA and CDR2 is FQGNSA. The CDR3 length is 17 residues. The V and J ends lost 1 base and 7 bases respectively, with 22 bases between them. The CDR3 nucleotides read TGTGCCAGCAGCTTAGTCGGGACTGAGAGTTTGTGGTCTGGCTACACCTTC. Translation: CASSLVGTESLWSGYTF.